This T cell receptor (beta chain) was identified during a study of lymphopenia after photon versus proton radiotherapy. Overall study results and limits: Post-nadir TCR diversity decline inversely tracked overall survival among those who died. Only patients who died were analyzed for survival; proton advantage is unproven. Under photons, naive T cells and diversity fell while effector/memory populations rose. Oligoclonal CD8+ Temra expansion after nadir drove photon patients' diversity drop.

Worth noting for this clone: Its antigen remains unidentified.

Method: immunoSEQ multiplex PCR; TCRdb's copy keeps in-frame clones and lacks some. The data contain about 45,000 clones, 85% of them singletons. This TCR was sampled from a man aged 40-49 years with gastric cancer. Sequencing was performed on peripheral blood, taken from a patient treated with photon-based radiotherapy.

CDR3 region: CASSYAGGPDTQYF. The DNA of the CDR3 is TGTGCCAGCAGCTATGCGGGGGGGCCAGATACGCAGTATTTT. The chain carries TRBV5-5 and TRBJ2-3, with 9 nucleotides matching TRBD2. Trimming removed 3 bases from V and 4 bases from J; junction bases left unmatched: 3. The germline V gene has CDR1 SGHKS and CDR2 YYEKEE (reference sequence). This CDR3 region has 14 residues.